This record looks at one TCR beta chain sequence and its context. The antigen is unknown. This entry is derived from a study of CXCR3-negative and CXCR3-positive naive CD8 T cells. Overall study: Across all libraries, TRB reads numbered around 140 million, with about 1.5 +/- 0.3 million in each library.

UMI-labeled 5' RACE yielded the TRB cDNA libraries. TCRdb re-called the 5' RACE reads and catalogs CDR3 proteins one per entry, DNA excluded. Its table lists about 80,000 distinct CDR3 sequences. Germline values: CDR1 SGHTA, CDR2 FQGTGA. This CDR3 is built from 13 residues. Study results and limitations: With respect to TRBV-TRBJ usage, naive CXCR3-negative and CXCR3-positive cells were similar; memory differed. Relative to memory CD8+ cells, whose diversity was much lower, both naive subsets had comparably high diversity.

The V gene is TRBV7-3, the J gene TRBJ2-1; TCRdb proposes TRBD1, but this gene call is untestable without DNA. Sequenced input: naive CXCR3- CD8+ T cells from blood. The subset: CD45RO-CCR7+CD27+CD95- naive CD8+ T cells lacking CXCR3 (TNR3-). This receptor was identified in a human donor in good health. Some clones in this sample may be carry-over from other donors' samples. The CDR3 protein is CASRDGAHNEQFF.